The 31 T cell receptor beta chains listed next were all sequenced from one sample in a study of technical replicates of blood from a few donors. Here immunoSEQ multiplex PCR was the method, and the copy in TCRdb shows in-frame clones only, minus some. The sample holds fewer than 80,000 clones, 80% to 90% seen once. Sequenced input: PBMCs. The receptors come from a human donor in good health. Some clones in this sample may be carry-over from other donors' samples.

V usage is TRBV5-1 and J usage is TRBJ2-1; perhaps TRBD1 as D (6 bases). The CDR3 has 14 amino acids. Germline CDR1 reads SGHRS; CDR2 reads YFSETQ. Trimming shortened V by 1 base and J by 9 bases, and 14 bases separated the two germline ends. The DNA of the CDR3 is TGCGCCAGCAGCTTGACAGGGTTATCGTCTGAGCAGTTCTTC. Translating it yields CASSLTGLSSEQFF.

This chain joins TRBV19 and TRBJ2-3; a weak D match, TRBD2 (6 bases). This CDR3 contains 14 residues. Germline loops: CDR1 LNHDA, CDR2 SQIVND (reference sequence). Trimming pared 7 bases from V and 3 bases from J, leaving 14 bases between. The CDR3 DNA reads TGTGCCAGTACCTCCGGGGGTCGAACAGATACGCAGTATTTT. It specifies CASTSGGRTDTQYF.

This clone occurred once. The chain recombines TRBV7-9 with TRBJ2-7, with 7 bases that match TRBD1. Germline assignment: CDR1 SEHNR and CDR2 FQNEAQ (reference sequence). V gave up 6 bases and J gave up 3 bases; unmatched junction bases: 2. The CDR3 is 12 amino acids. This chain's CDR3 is CASSWDSYEQYF. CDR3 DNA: TGTGCCAGCAGTTGGGACAGCTACGAGCAGTACTTC.

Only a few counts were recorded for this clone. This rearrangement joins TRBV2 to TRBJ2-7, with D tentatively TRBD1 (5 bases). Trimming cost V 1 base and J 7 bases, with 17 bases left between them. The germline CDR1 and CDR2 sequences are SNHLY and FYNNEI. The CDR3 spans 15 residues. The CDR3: CASSEVPLPDKEQYF. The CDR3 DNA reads TGTGCCAGCAGTGAAGTCCCTCTCCCGGACAAGGAGCAGTACTTC.

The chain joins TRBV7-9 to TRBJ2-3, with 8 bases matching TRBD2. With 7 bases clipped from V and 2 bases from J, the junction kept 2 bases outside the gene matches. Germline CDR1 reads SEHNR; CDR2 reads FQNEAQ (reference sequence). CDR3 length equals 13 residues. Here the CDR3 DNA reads TGTGCCAGCAAACTAGCGGTCACAGATACGCAGTATTTT. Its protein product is CASKLAVTDTQYF.

CDR3 region: CASSQIPSSYNEQFF. For the CDR3, the DNA is TGCGCCAGCAGCCAAATTCCCAGCTCCTACAATGAGCAGTTCTTC. The V and J genes are TRBV4-1 and TRBJ2-1, with D unclear. Germline-derived CDR1 and CDR2 are MGHRA and YSYEKL. Trimming left V 2 bases short and J 0 bases short, with 8 bases between. The CDR3 has 15 residues.

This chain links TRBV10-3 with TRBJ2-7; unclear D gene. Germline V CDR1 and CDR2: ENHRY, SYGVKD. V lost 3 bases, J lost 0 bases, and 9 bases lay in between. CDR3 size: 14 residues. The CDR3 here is CAISESLSSYEQYF. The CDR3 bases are TGTGCCATCAGTGAATCGCTGAGCTCCTACGAGCAGTACTTC.

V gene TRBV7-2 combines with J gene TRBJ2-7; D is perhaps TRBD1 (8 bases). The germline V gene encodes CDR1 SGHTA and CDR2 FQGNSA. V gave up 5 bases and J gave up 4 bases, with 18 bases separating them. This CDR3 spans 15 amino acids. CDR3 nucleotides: TGTGCCAGCAGCGGGGGGGGACAGGAGCCTTACGAGCAGTACTTC. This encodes CASSGGGQEPYEQYF.

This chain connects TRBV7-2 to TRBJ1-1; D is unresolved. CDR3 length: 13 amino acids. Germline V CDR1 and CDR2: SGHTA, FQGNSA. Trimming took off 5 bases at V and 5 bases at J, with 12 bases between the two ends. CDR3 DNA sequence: TGTGCCAGCAGCCCGCATCCGGGGACTGAAGCTTTCTTT. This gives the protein CASSPHPGTEAFF.

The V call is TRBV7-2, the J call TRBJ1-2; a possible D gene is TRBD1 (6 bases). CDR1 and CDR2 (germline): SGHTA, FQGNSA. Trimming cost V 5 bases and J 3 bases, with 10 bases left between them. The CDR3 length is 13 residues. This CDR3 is CASSGWTDYGYTF. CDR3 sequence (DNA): TGTGCCAGCAGCGGCTGGACAGACTATGGCTACACCTTC.

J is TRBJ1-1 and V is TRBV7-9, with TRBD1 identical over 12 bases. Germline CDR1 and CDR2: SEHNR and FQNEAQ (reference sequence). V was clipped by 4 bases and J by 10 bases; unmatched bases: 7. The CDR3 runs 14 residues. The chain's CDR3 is CASSYRDRGRVAFF. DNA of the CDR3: TGTGCCAGCAGCTACCGGGACAGGGGGCGCGTAGCTTTCTTT.

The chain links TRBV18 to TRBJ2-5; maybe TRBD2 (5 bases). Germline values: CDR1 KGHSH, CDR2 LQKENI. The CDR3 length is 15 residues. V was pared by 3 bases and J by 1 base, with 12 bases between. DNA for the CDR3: TGTGCCAGCTCACCTATGAGGGATTCCCAAGAGACCCAGTACTTC. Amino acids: CASSPMRDSQETQYF.

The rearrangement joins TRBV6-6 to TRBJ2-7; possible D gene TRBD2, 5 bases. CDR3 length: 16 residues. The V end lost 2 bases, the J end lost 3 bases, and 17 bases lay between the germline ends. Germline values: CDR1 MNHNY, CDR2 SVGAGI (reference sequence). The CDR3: CASSYRQTQRCYEQYF. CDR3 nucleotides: TGTGCCAGCAGTTACAGGCAAACCCAGCGGTGCTACGAGCAGTACTTC.

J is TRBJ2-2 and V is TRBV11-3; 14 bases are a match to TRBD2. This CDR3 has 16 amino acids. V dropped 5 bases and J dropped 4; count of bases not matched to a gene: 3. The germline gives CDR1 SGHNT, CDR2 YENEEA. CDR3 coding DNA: TGTGCCAGCAGCCAGACTAGCGGGAGGGCCACCGGGGAGCTGTTTTTT. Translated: CASSQTSGRATGELFF.

The CDR3 DNA reads as TGTGCCAGCAGCTTAGGCGTGAGACAGGGAAAAGTTCAGTGGTTCATGGGCGAGCAGTACTTC. Translating it yields CASSLGVRQGKVQWFMGEQYF. The rearrangement links TRBV13 to TRBJ2-7, with 7 nucleotides matching TRBD1. Germline loops: CDR1 PRHDT, CDR2 FYEKMQ (reference sequence). With V trimmed by 0 bases and J by 6 bases, 26 bases remained unmatched. The CDR3 length is 21 residues.

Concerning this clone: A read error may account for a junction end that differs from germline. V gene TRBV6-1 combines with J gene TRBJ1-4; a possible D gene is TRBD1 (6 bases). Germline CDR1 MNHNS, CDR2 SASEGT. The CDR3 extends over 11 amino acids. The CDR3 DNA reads TGTGCCAGCAGTGTTACGGGACATGCGATTTTT. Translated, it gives CASSVTGHAIF.

CDR3 DNA: TGCGCCAGCAGCCAAGATTTCCAGGGCAATCAGCCCCAGCATTTT. Translation: CASSQDFQGNQPQHF. The J gene is TRBJ1-5, the V gene TRBV4-3; D ambiguous. In germline, CDR1 is LGHNA, CDR2 YSLEER. CDR3 length: 15 residues. The V gene lost 0 bases and the J gene lost 2 bases, with 8 bases spanning the gap.

CDR3 protein: CASRATGNTGELFF. CDR3 coding DNA: TGTGCCAGTAGAGCGACAGGGAACACCGGGGAGCTGTTTTTT. The chain employs TRBV19 and TRBJ2-2, with TRBD1 as a possible D gene (6 bases). Germline V gene sequence: CDR1 LNHDA, CDR2 SQIVND (reference sequence). CDR3 length: 14 residues. The V end lost 6 bases, the J end lost 1 base, and 9 bases lay between the germline ends.

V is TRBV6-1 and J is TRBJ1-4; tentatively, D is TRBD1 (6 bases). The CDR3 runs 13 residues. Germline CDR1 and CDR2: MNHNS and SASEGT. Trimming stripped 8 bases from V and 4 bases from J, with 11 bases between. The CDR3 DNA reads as TGTGCCAGCCGGGACACCAATAATGAAAAACTGTTTTTT. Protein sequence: CASRDTNNEKLFF.

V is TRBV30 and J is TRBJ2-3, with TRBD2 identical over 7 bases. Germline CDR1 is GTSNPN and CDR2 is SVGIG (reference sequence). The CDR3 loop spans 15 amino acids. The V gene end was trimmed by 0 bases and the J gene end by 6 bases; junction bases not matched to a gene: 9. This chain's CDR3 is CAWSVSAGARDTQYF. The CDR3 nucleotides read TGTGCCTGGAGTGTATCTGCGGGAGCTAGGGATACGCAGTATTTT.

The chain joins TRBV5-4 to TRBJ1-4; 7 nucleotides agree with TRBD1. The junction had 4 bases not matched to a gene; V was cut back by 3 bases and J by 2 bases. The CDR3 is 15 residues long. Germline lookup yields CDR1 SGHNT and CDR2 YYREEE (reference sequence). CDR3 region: CASSYRQGTNEKLFF. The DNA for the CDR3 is TGTGCCAGCAGCTACAGACAGGGTACTAATGAAAAACTGTTTTTT. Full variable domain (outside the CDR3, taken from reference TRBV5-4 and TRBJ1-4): ETGVTQSPTHLIKTRGQQVTLRCSSQSGHNTVSWYQQALGQGPQFIFQYYREEENGRGNFPPRFSGLQFPNYSSELNVNALELDDSALYLCASSYRQGTNEKLFFGSGTQLSVL.

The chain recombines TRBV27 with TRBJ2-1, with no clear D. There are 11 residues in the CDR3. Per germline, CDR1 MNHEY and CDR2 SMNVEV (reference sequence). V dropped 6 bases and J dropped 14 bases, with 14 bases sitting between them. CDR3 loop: CASRVRSVEFF. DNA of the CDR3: TGTGCCAGCAGAGTCCGTAGTGTGGAGTTCTTC.

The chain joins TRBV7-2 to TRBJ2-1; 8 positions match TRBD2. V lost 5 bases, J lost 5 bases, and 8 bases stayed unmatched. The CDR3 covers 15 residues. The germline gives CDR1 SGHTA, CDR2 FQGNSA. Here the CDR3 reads CASSRPAGGHNEQFF. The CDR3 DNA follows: TGTGCCAGCAGCCGCCCCGCGGGAGGTCACAATGAGCAGTTCTTC. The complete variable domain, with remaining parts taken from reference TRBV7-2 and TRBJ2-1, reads GAGVSQSPSNKVTEKGKDVELRCDPISGHTALYWYRQSLGQGLEFLIYFQGNSAPDKSGLPSDRFSAERTGGSVSTLTIQRTQQEDSAVYLCASSRPAGGHNEQFFGPGTRLTVL.

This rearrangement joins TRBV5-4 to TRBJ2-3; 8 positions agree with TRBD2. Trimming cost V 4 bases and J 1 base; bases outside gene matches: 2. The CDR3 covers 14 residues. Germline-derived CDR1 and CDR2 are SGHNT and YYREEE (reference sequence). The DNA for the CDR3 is TGTGCCAGCAGCCAAGCGGGAGGCACAGATACGCAGTATTTT. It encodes CASSQAGGTDTQYF.

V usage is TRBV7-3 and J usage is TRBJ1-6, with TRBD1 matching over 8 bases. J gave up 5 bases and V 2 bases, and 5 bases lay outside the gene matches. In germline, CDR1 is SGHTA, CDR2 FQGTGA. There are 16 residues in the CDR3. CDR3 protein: CASSLQGAVNNSPLHF. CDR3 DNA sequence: TGTGCCAGCAGCTTACAGGGGGCAGTTAATAATTCACCCCTCCACTTT.

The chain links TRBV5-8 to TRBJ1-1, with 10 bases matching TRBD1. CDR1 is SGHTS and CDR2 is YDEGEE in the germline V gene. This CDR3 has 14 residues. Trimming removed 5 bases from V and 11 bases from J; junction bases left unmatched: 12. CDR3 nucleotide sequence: TGTGCCAGCAGACCCGAGACAGGGGGCACGGTGGCTTTCTTT. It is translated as CASRPETGGTVAFF.

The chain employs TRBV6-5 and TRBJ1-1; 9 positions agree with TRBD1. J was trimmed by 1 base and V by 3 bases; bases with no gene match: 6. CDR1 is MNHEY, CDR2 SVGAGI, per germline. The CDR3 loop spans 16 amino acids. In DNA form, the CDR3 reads TGTGCCAGCAGTTATGCCGTGGACAGGGGGAACACTGAAGCTTTCTTT. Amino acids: CASSYAVDRGNTEAFF.

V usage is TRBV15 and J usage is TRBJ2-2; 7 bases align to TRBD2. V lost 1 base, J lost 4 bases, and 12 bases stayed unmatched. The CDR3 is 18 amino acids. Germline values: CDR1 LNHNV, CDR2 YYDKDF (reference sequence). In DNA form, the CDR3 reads TGTGCCACCAGCAGAGTACCTGGGGGGGGGTTAGCCACCGGGGAGCTGTTTTTT. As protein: CATSRVPGGGLATGELFF. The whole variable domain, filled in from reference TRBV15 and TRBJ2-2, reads DAMVIQNPRYQVTQFGKPVTLSCSQTLNHNVMYWYQQKSSQAPKLLFHYYDKDFNNEADTPDNFQSRRPNTSFCFLDIRSPGLGDTAMYLCATSRVPGGGLATGELFFGEGSRLTVL.

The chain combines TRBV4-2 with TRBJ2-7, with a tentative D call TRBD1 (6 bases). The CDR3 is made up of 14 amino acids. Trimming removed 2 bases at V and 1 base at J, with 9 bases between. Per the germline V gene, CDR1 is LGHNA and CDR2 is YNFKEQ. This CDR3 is CASSQTTGSYEQYF. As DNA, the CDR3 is TGTGCCAGCAGCCAAACGACAGGTTCCTACGAGCAGTACTTC.

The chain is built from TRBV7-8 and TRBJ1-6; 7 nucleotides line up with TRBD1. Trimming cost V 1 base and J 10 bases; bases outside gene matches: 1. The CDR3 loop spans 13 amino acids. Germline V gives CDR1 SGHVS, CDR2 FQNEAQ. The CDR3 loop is CASSLDRGSPLHF. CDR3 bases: TGTGCCAGCAGCTTAGACAGGGGCTCACCCCTCCACTTT.

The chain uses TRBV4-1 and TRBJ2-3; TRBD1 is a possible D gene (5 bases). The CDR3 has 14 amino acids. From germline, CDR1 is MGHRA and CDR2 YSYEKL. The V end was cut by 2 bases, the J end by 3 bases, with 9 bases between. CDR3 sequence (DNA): TGCGCCAGCAGCCAAAGGGGTTCTACAGATACGCAGTATTTT. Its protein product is CASSQRGSTDTQYF.